This T cell receptor (beta chain) was documented in a study of T cells in Graves' hyperthyroidism and ophthalmopathy (dated by TCRdb to about 2019). Regarding the study in general: Peripheral blood was sampled at the time of initial diagnosis, prior to any treatment. TCR V-J signatures able to tell the groups apart were searched for in a discovery cohort of 95 to 100 patients, of whom approximately 40 had Graves' ophthalmopathy and roughly 58 had stable Graves' hyperthyroidism. Whether ophthalmopathy could be predicted prospectively was tested in an independent validation cohort made up of about 20 hyperthyroidism patients plus 17 patients who later progressed to ophthalmopathy. The roughly 91 discovery patients were randomly divided into training and test sets at a 7:3 ratio. In several Graves' hyperthyroidism patients, the study also compared T-cell repertoires from thyroid tissue with T-cell repertoires from blood. After sampling, hyperthyroidism patients received methimazole starting at 30 mg daily, and ophthalmopathy patients received high-dose intravenous methylprednisolone. The paper reports TCR Vbeta CDR3 sequencing of 135 peripheral blood samples: around 41 ophthalmopathy, roughly 74 hyperthyroidism and 17 progressor patients. Summary of the overall study and its limitations: Sample size was not statistically predetermined, and blinding of investigators to group allocation was not performed. Most expanded thyroid clonotypes (frequency above 0.001) were also detected in blood, a finding suggesting that blood repertoires may reflect thyroid immune responses. Ophthalmopathy was separated from stable hyperthyroidism by a 13 V-J signature model, with around 88% sensitivity and just over 81% specificity obtained in cross-validation and 80%/75% obtained in testing. In validation, progression to ophthalmopathy was predicted by the model with roughly 69% sensitivity and just over 72% specificity, a median of roughly six months before onset.

This clonotype has a handful of counts. Which antigen it targets is not known. No quality values exist for individual bases; no much larger clone is one base distant. Graves' hyperthyroidism was defined as stable when no progression to ophthalmopathy occurred over 18 months of follow-up. The hyperthyroidism patients were between 18 and 65 years old and newly diagnosed, with a disease duration of less than 2 months. Any patient with an uncontrolled infection, another autoimmune disease, pregnancy or lactation was excluded. Diagnoses were based on clinical symptoms, serum thyroxine and TRAb, thyroid ultrasound and orbital computed tomography. Ficoll-Paque density gradient centrifugation was used to isolate PBMCs from 8.5 to 10 ml of fresh peripheral blood. Trizol reagent was used to extract total RNA, and RNA quality was then checked on an Agilent 2100 Bioanalyzer. TCR beta CDR3 regions were amplified from RNA transcripts. A first-round RT-PCR of the TCR CDR3 used the HTBI primer set with the Qiagen OneStep RT-PCR kit. A second multiplex PCR round built the libraries, followed by size selection and purification. Sequencing of the libraries was done on an Illumina HiSeq2000 using paired-end 100 bp reads. As for the original processing: Raw data were processed with SOAPnuke, discarding reads with adapters, uncalled bases, mean Phred below 15, or no exact constant-primer or identifier match. High-quality paired reads were merged with COPE v1.2.5, and unique nucleotide sequences were defined as clonotypes. Clonotypes were aligned to IMGT TRBV, TRBD and TRBJ reference segments using MiTCR v1.1. Analysis was restricted to V-J combinations with a frequency above 0.0001, which covered 98% to 99.2% of repertoires. The TCS score was defined as F50 (clonal expansion) divided by E x V (chaos), with BLOSUM62-based TCRdist calculated between CDR3 peptides within each V-J. Welch's t-statistics and random forest reduced just over 500 V-J features to about 12, which were used in a naive Bayes classifier (R e1071). Starting from the raw public reads, TCRdb applied fastp trimming at Q25, assembled clones with MiXCR and retained in-frame beta chains. Every entry covers one CDR3 protein and lists the most common genes and DNA from its rows. The V and J calls reflect TCRdb's pipeline rather than the authors' work. The sample has approximately 480,000 distinct CDR3 sequences on record, about 20% of them singletons. Jointly, the top ten make up around 27% of the sample.

The junction carries 12 bases between V and J, which are trimmed by 5 bases and 8 bases respectively. Including the terminal cysteine and phenylalanine, the CDR3 comprises 12 residues. Only the CDR3 portion is preserved as DNA: 36 bases, with reading frame beginning at the first base. The rearrangement combines TRBV12-3 or TRBV12-4 with TRBJ1-1; no D gene call is confident. The material sequenced was blood. The sequence was obtained from a man between 18 and 29 years old with Graves' hyperthyroidism. The base sequence is TGTGCCAGCAGTGCCCCGACGCGAGAAGCTTTCTTT. Its amino acids are CASSAPTREAFF.